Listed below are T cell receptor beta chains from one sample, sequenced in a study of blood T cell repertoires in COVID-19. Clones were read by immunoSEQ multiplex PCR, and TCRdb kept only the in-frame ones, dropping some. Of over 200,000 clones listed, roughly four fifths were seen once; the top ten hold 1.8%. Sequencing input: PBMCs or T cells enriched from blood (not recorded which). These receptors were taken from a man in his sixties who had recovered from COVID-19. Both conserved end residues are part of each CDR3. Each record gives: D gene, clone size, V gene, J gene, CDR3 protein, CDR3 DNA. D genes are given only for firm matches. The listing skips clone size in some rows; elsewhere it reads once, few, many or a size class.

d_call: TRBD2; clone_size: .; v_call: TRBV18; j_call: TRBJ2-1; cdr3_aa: CASSPTGLAGNNEQFF; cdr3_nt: TGTGCCAGCTCACCAACGGGACTAGCGGGGAACAATGAGCAGTTCTTC
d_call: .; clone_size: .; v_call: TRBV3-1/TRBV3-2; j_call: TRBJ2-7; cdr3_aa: CASSDQDNAYEQYF; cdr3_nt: TGTGCCAGCAGCGACCAGGATAATGCCTACGAGCAGTACTTC
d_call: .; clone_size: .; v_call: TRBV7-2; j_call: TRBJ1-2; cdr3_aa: CASSPEGVLGYTF; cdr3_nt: TGTGCCAGCAGCCCCGAAGGGGTCCTTGGCTACACCTTC
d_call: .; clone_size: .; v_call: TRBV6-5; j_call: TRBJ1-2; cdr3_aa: CASSYSKPGEGYGYTF; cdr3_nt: TGTGCCAGCAGTTACTCGAAGCCAGGGGAGGGTTATGGCTACACCTTC
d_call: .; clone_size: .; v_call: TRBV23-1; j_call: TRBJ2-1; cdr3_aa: CASSQSKGGEQFF; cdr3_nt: TGCGCCAGCAGTCAATCTAAAGGGGGTGAGCAGTTCTTC
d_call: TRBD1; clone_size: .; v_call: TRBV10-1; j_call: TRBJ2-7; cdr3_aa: CASSQTGDKIYEQYF; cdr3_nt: TGCGCCAGCAGTCAGACAGGGGACAAGATCTACGAGCAGTACTTC
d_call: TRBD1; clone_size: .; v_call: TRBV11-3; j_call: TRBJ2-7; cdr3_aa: CASSPKQGTLSYEQYF; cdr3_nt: TGTGCCAGCAGCCCCAAACAGGGGACACTCTCCTACGAGCAGTACTTC
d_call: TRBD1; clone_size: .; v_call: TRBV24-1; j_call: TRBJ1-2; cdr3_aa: CATSTGGSSGYTF; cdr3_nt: TGTGCCACCAGTACAGGGGGAAGTTCTGGCTACACCTTC
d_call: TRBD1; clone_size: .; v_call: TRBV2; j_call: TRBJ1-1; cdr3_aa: CASRRTGGANTEAFF; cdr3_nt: TGTGCCAGCAGGCGGACAGGGGGCGCGAACACTGAAGCTTTCTTT
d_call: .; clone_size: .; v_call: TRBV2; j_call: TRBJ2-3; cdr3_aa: CASTPTSGLTDTQYF; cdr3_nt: TGTGCCAGCACCCCGACTAGTGGTTTAACAGATACGCAGTATTTT
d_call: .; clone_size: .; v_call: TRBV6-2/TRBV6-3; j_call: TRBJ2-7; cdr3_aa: CASSYVNSGEQYF; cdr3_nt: TGTGCCAGCAGTTACGTAAACAGTGGCGAGCAGTACTTC
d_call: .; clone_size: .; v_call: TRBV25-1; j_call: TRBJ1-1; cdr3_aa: CASSARGGSGTEAFF; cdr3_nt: TGTGCCAGCAGTGCCAGGGGAGGGTCCGGGACTGAAGCTTTCTTT
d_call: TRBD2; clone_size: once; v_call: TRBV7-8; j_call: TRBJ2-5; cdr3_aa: CASSTGAGGQETQYF; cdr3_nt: TGTGCCAGCAGCACAGGCGCGGGGGGTCAGGAGACCCAGTACTTC